The rows below give T cell receptor beta chains drawn from one sample of a study of blood T cells in healthy people across ages. In TCRdb, the 5' RACE reads were re-called with MiXCR into one record per CDR3 protein. The sample carries around 500,000 distinct CDR3 sequences, around 50% recorded once. The sample taken for sequencing was blood. The origin of the receptors is an elderly man in good health. Each CDR3 is given with its conserved first and last residue. A D gene is named only where the DNA matches it firmly. Only part of the rows carry a size: once, few, many, or a class if the clone is expanded.

cdr3_nt cdr3_aa v_call clone_size j_call d_call cdr3_length
TGTGCCAGCAGGATAGGACAGGGGGTCAACGAGCAGTACTTC CASRIGQGVNEQYF TRBV28 once TRBJ2-7 TRBD1 14
TGCAGTGCTAGAAGGGATAGCGGCTACAATGAGCAGTTCTTC CSARRDSGYNEQFF TRBV20-1 NA TRBJ2-1 NA 14
TGTGCCAGCTCACCAGGGAGACAGAACGAGCAGTACTTC CASSPGRQNEQYF TRBV18 NA TRBJ2-7 NA 13
TGTGCCAGCAGTTCAGGGAAGGGGTTTAGGGAGACCCAGTACTTC CASSSGKGFRETQYF TRBV12-3/TRBV12-4 NA TRBJ2-5 NA 15
TGCAGTGCTAGAGACATAGGGGGCCCTGGGTACTTC CSARDIGGPGYF TRBV20-1 NA TRBJ2-7 TRBD1 12
TGTGCCAGCAGTACCTGGACATCGAACACCGGGGAGCTGTTTTTT CASSTWTSNTGELFF TRBV2 NA TRBJ2-2 NA 15
TGTGCCAGCAGTTACTCGATTAACGGGGGGCACTGTGAGCAGTTCTTC CASSYSINGGHCEQFF TRBV6-5 NA TRBJ2-1 NA 16
TGTGCCATCAGTGAAGGCCAAGTCGATCCAGCTTTCTTT CAISEGQVDPAFF TRBV10-3 NA TRBJ1-1 NA 13
TGCAGCGTTGCCGGGAGGGGGACAACTAATGAAAAACTGTTTTTT CSVAGRGTTNEKLFF TRBV29-1 NA TRBJ1-4 NA 15
TGTGCCAGCAGCTTGGGCGGGGGCCTCAGCGAGCAGTACTTC CASSLGGGLSEQYF TRBV7-2 NA TRBJ2-7 NA 14
TGTGCCAGCAGCCAAGATCTCGGGGGCACAGATACGCAGTATTTT CASSQDLGGTDTQYF TRBV4-3 many TRBJ2-3 NA 15
TGCAGCGCCCGGACAGGGGGCACTGAAGCTTTCTTT CSARTGGTEAFF TRBV29-1 NA TRBJ1-1 TRBD1 12
TGTGCCCCCCTTCGGCAGGGTACCTACGAGCAGTACTTC CAPLRQGTYEQYF TRBV6-5 NA TRBJ2-7 NA 13
TGCGCCAGCAGCCTCAGCCCGACAGGCGGTAGCAATCAGCCCCAGCATTTT CASSLSPTGGSNQPQHF TRBV4-3 NA TRBJ1-5 NA 17
TGTGCCAGCAGCCCCCAGGCGACTAACTACGAGCAGTACTTC CASSPQATNYEQYF TRBV7-6 NA TRBJ2-7 NA 14
TGTGCCAGCAGCTTAGCGATCGGGGGGAACATCTATGGCTACACCTTC CASSLAIGGNIYGYTF TRBV7-2 NA TRBJ1-2 NA 16
TGTGCCAGCAGTCCCCTGGCAGGCTCACCCACAGATACGCAGTATTTT CASSPLAGSPTDTQYF TRBV7-2 few TRBJ2-3 NA 16
TGCAGTGCTCGGGACAGTATTAGCAATCAGCCCCAGCATTTT CSARDSISNQPQHF TRBV20-1 NA TRBJ1-5 TRBD1 14
TGCAGTGCTAGAGATCCTGTGGGACGGATGAACACTGAAGCTTTCTTT CSARDPVGRMNTEAFF TRBV20-1 NA TRBJ1-1 NA 16
TGTGCCAGCAGCACCGACAGGTTGTTAGCAGATACGCAGTATTTT CASSTDRLLADTQYF TRBV11-2 few TRBJ2-3 NA 15
TGTGCCAGCAGTCGGGGTTCCCTTTTGTACGAGCAGTACTTC CASSRGSLLYEQYF TRBV12-3/TRBV12-4 NA TRBJ2-7 NA 14
TGTGCCAGCAGTGCCACTACAGATACGCAGTATTTT CASSATTDTQYF TRBV12-3/TRBV12-4 few TRBJ2-3 NA 12
TGTGCCAGCAGCCATTGGGGGGTTAGCGGGTTCACACAAGAGACCCAGTACTTC CASSHWGVSGFTQETQYF TRBV7-9 few TRBJ2-5 TRBD2 18
TGCAGTGCTAGAGCGCCAGGGGGGAACTTCTATGGCTACACCTTC CSARAPGGNFYGYTF TRBV20-1 few TRBJ1-2 TRBD1 15
TGTGCCAGCAGCTTGCCACACCCCGGGGGCGAGCAGTACTTC CASSLPHPGGEQYF TRBV5-6 NA TRBJ2-7 NA 14
TGTGCCAGCAGCTTACGGCTAGCGGGATCAAGTTCCTACAATGAGCGGTTCTTC CASSLRLAGSSSYNERFF TRBV7-9 NA TRBJ2-1 TRBD2 18
TGCAGTGCTGGGGATCCCGGACAGGGGAACTCCTACGAGCAGTACTTC CSAGDPGQGNSYEQYF TRBV20-1 NA TRBJ2-7 TRBD1 16
TGTGCCACCAGACAGGTGGGGTTCGGGGAGGATACGCAGTATTTT CATRQVGFGEDTQYF TRBV10-3 few TRBJ2-3 NA 15
TGTGCCACCAGTGTGACTAGCGAAAACAATGAGCAGTTCTTC CATSVTSENNEQFF TRBV24-1 NA TRBJ2-1 TRBD2 14
TGTGCCAGCAGCTTAGAAGACTACGAGCAGTACTTC CASSLEDYEQYF TRBV7-8 many TRBJ2-7 NA 12
TGTGCCAGCTCCCCTTTCAGGGCCTTGAGCTCCTACAATGAGCAGTTCTTC CASSPFRALSSYNEQFF TRBV18 once TRBJ2-1 NA 17
TGCGCCAGCAGCCAAGATGGGGACGGGAGCTACGAGCAGTACTTC CASSQDGDGSYEQYF TRBV4-3 few TRBJ2-7 NA 15
TGTGCCAGCAGCTCCCGGACTAGCGGGATCCTCTACGAGCAGTACTTC CASSSRTSGILYEQYF TRBV7-2 few TRBJ2-7 TRBD2 16
TGTGCCAGCGGGTGGGTTGGGGGAACCTACGAGCAGTACTTC CASGWVGGTYEQYF TRBV6-5 many TRBJ2-7 NA 14
TGTGCCAGCAGCTTAATTAGCGTGGCGACAGATACGCAGTATTTT CASSLISVATDTQYF TRBV7-2 NA TRBJ2-3 NA 15
TGCAGTGCTAGAGATTTGTATACTAGCGGGGGGAACCAAGAGACCCAGTACTTC CSARDLYTSGGNQETQYF TRBV20-1 NA TRBJ2-5 TRBD2 18
TGTGCCAGCAGTTTACCACTAGCGGGAGTAAGCTGCGAGCAGTACTTC CASSLPLAGVSCEQYF TRBV28 many TRBJ2-7 TRBD2 16
TGTGCCAGCAGCTTAGAACCGAGCTCCCACAATGAGCAGTTCTTC CASSLEPSSHNEQFF TRBV11-2 NA TRBJ2-1 NA 15
TGCGCCAGCAGCCCGGAGCGGGGGGCCATCAATGAGCAGTTCTTC CASSPERGAINEQFF TRBV4-1 NA TRBJ2-1 TRBD2 15
TGTGCCAGCAGCGGCTACTATGGCTACACCTTC CASSGYYGYTF TRBV12-3/TRBV12-4 NA TRBJ1-2 NA 11
TGTGCCAGCAGCTCACAAATGGGAGCCACAGATACGCAGTATTTT CASSSQMGATDTQYF TRBV6-6 many TRBJ2-3 NA 15
TGTGCCAGCATGCTTAGCGGGGGGACCTACGAGCAGTACTTC CASMLSGGTYEQYF TRBV12-3/TRBV12-4 few TRBJ2-7 TRBD2 14
TGTGCCAGCAGTTACTCTGCGGGGAGGTGGGACTTCTACGAGCAGTACTTC CASSYSAGRWDFYEQYF TRBV6-2/TRBV6-3 NA TRBJ2-7 NA 17
TGTGCCAGCAGCCCCAGGGGGCTGGAAGGCTACACCTTC CASSPRGLEGYTF TRBV7-2 NA TRBJ1-2 TRBD1 13
TGTGCCAGCAGTGATGGACAGGGGCAAACTGAAGCTTTCTTT CASSDGQGQTEAFF TRBV2 NA TRBJ1-1 TRBD1 14
TGCGCCAGCAGCTTGACCGGGACAGGGGAATACAATGAGCAGTTCTTC CASSLTGTGEYNEQFF TRBV5-1 NA TRBJ2-1 TRBD1 16
TGTGCCAGCACCCGAGCGGGAGGGGGAGGAGAGACCCAGTACTTC CASTRAGGGGETQYF TRBV6-2/TRBV6-3 NA TRBJ2-5 TRBD2 15
TGCAGCGTTGAAGACGGGAATGGCTACACCTTC CSVEDGNGYTF TRBV29-1 NA TRBJ1-2 NA 11
TGTGCCATCTCAAAACCAAACCAGGTCAATGAGCAGTTCTTC CAISKPNQVNEQFF TRBV6-5 many TRBJ2-1 NA 14
TGCGCCAGCAGCTTGGACCAGCACACAGATACGCAGTATTTT CASSLDQHTDTQYF TRBV5-1 few TRBJ2-3 NA 14
TGTGCCGGTTCTGGACGGGAAAGCTCCTACAATGAGCAGTTCTTC CAGSGRESSYNEQFF TRBV5-4 few TRBJ2-1 NA 15
TGCAGTGCTAGAGCTTTCATAGCAGGGGGTAACATTGCCACGACCCTAGCCAAAAACATTCAGTACTTC CSARAFIAGGNIATTLAKNIQYF TRBV20-1 NA TRBJ2-4 TRBD1 23
TGTGCCAGCAGTTTCGGGGGGGCCCCTGTGGGTGCCCAGTACTTC CASSFGGAPVGAQYF TRBV12-3/TRBV12-4 NA TRBJ2-7 TRBD2 15
TGCAGTGCTGAAGGACAGGGGGCTTCGGAGTACTTC CSAEGQGASEYF TRBV20-1 NA TRBJ2-4 TRBD1 12
TGTGCCAGCAGTCGACACTCTATAACGAACACCGGGGAGCTGTTTTTT CASSRHSITNTGELFF TRBV6-5 NA TRBJ2-2 NA 16
TGTGCCAGCAGCCAGCCCCTTCGCGCCAGGGTTGATACGCAGTATTTT CASSQPLRARVDTQYF TRBV7-2 NA TRBJ2-3 NA 16
TGTGCCAGCAGCCCTCGGACAGGGGTATCCTACGAGCAGTACTTC CASSPRTGVSYEQYF TRBV7-2 NA TRBJ2-7 TRBD1 15